The 25 T cell receptor beta chains below come from one sample, sequenced in a study of shared clonotypes between healthy human individuals (dated by TCRdb to 2018 to 2021). Receptors were amplified or captured by the immunoSEQ multiplex PCR assay. What TCRdb holds here is the immuneACCESS table cut down to in-frame rearrangements. Part of the clones is not present; checked against another copy, under half of the missing clones reflect an unresolved V gene, and the others are unexplained. Present in this sample are more than 2 million clones, 85% to 95% of which were seen just once. The top ten constitute 0.13% of the sample. The material sequenced was naive CD4+ T cells sorted from blood. The sample's cell subset or site label, in plain terms: CD45RA+ positively selected. The receptors here all came from a man younger than 35 in good health.

A remark on this clone: At one boundary the junction diverges from the germline segment, which might be a read error. The rearrangement uses TRBV6-4 and TRBJ2-5, with 9 nucleotides matching TRBD2. Germline-derived CDR1 and CDR2 are MRHNA and SNTAGT. The CDR3 loop spans 13 amino acids. In DNA, the CDR3 is TGTGCCAGCCAATTAGCGGGGGTCCCCCTTGGCCACTTC. Amino acid sequence: CASQLAGVPLGHF.

The V gene is TRBV5-1, the J gene TRBJ2-7; 10 positions agree with TRBD1. CDR1 is SGHRS and CDR2 is YFSETQ in the germline V gene. Trimming cost V 6 bases and J 1 base; bases outside gene matches: 7. The length of the CDR3 is 15 residues. The CDR3 sequence: CASTPRTGGSYEQYF. CDR3 nucleotide sequence: TGCGCCAGCACCCCCCGGACAGGGGGATCCTACGAGCAGTACTTC.

This clone was observed once. This chain's CDR3 is CASRSVAANTGELFF. In DNA form, the CDR3 reads TGTGCCAGTCGCAGCGTGGCAGCGAACACCGGGGAGCTGTTTTTT. V usage is TRBV19 and J usage is TRBJ2-2; D not resolved. V gave up 8 bases and J gave up 0 bases, with 13 bases separating them. The CDR3 contains 15 residues. Germline lookup yields CDR1 LNHDA and CDR2 SQIVND (reference sequence).

For this clone: The sample carries other DNA sequences with the same CDR3. The J gene is TRBJ2-6, the V gene TRBV5-1; unclear D gene. V lost 4 bases to trimming and J lost 0 bases, with 5 bases between them. CDR1 is SGHRS and CDR2 is YFSETQ in the germline V gene. The CDR3 runs to 14 residues. CDR3 sequence: CASSPGSGANVLTF. CDR3 nucleotides: TGCGCCAGCAGCCCGGGCTCTGGGGCCAACGTCCTGACTTTC.

The gene calls are TRBV28 and TRBJ2-1; tentatively, D is TRBD2 (7 bases). In germline, CDR1 is MDHEN, CDR2 SYDVKM. The length of the CDR3 is 18 residues. V dropped 3 bases and J dropped 0 bases, with 18 bases sitting between them. The CDR3 protein is CASSFPFGGPRSYNEQFF. CDR3 nucleotide sequence: TGTGCCAGCAGTTTTCCCTTCGGGGGGCCTCGCTCCTACAATGAGCAGTTCTTC.

The rearrangement links TRBV5-6 to TRBJ1-6; 7 bases are a match to TRBD1. Trimming cost V 4 bases and J 10 bases; bases outside gene matches: 5. The length of the CDR3 is 13 residues. Germline V lookup: CDR1 SGHDT, CDR2 YYEEEE. The CDR3 nucleotides are TGTGCCAGCAGCGTTACAGGGGAATCACCCCTCCACTTT. Protein product: CASSVTGESPLHF.

The chain combines TRBV9 with TRBJ2-7; D might be TRBD2 (5 bases). CDR3 length: 14 residues. V lost 4 bases to trimming and J lost 2 bases, with 13 bases between them. The V gene's germline CDR1 is SGDLS and CDR2 YYNGEE. The DNA of the CDR3 is TGTGCCAGCAGCCCCTCCCGGGGTACCTACGAGCAGTACTTC. This translates into CASSPSRGTYEQYF.

The gene calls are TRBV7-9 and TRBJ1-3; no definite D call. Trimming pared 5 bases from V and 0 bases from J, leaving 14 bases between. The CDR3 runs 16 residues. Looked up from germline, CDR1 is SEHNR and CDR2 is FQNEAQ (reference sequence). Written as DNA, the CDR3 is TGTGCCAGCAGCCACCGTCGGTTCAGCTCTGGAAACACCATATATTTT. Protein: CASSHRRFSSGNTIYF. The entire variable domain, with the rest obtained from reference TRBV7-9 and TRBJ1-3, is as follows: DTGVSQNPRHKITKRGQNVTFRCDPISEHNRLYWYRQTLGQGPEFLTYFQNEAQLEKSRLLSDRFSAERPKGSFSTLEIQRTEQGDSAMYLCASSHRRFSSGNTIYFGEGSWLTVV.

V and J are TRBV5-1 and TRBJ2-5; no firm D call. TRBJ2-7 explains the end of the DNA better; the J call may be wrong. The CDR3 loop spans 15 amino acids. CDR1 SGHRS and CDR2 YFSETQ come from the germline V gene. The CDR3 here is CASSLAWEQTYEQYF. CDR3 sequence (DNA): TGCGCCAGCAGCTTGGCCTGGGAACAGACCTACGAGCAGTACTTC.

This chain links TRBV25-1 with TRBJ2-3; 7 nucleotides match TRBD1. CDR3 size: 17 residues. V trimming: 6 bases; J trimming: 2 bases; junction bases outside the gene matches: 14. Germline values: CDR1 MGHDK, CDR2 SYGVNS. DNA of the CDR3: TGTGCCAGCAGCAGAATTCCCGGACAGGCGCCCACAGATACGCAGTATTTT. The encoded protein is CASSRIPGQAPTDTQYF. The variable domain in full, completed from reference TRBV25-1 and TRBJ2-3, reads EADIYQTPRYLVIGTGKKITLECSQTMGHDKMYWYQQDPGMELHLIHYSYGVNSTEKGDLSSESTVSRIRTEHFPLTLESARPSHTSQYLCASSRIPGQAPTDTQYFGPGTRLTVL.

This chain connects TRBV11-2 to TRBJ2-3, with a tentative D call TRBD1 (5 bases). The ends were cut back, 2 bases at V and 2 bases at J, with 11 bases in the middle. This CDR3 is 15 amino acids long. Germline V gene lookup returns CDR1 SGHAT and CDR2 FQNNGV. The CDR3 DNA is TGTGCCAGCAGCTTAAGGGGAAAATCCACAGATACGCAGTATTTT. As protein: CASSLRGKSTDTQYF.

This clone was detected once. The J gene is TRBJ1-4, the V gene TRBV5-1; no definite D call. The CDR3 is 16 amino acids. Trimming stripped 0 bases from V and 0 bases from J, with 9 bases between. Germline CDR1 and CDR2: SGHRS and YFSETQ. The CDR3 is CASSLAGDSTNEKLFF. The DNA of the CDR3 is TGCGCCAGCAGCTTGGCAGGTGATTCAACTAATGAAAAACTGTTTTTT.

The chain is built from TRBV5-1 and TRBJ1-5; 9 nucleotides line up with TRBD1. The V segment lost 3 bases and the J segment 3 bases; nucleotides outside the gene matches: 10. This CDR3 contains 17 residues. Germline CDR1 reads SGHRS; CDR2 reads YFSETQ. The CDR3 reads CASSYIRTGDYNQPQHF. The CDR3 DNA is TGCGCCAGCAGCTATATTCGGACAGGGGATTACAATCAGCCCCAGCATTTT. Based on the CDR3 plus reference TRBV5-1 and TRBJ1-5, the full variable domain is KAGVTQTPRYLIKTRGQQVTLSCSPISGHRSVSWYQQTPGQGLQFLFEYFSETQRNKGNFPGRFSGRQFSNSRSEMNVSTLELGDSALYLCASSYIRTGDYNQPQHFGDGTRLSIL.

J is TRBJ2-5 and V is TRBV5-1, with 8 bases that match TRBD2. Trimming cost V 3 bases and J 2 bases; bases outside gene matches: 9. The CDR3 is 16 amino acids. Per germline, CDR1 SGHRS and CDR2 YFSETQ. CDR3 residues: CASSSSPGTSQETQYF. CDR3 DNA: TGCGCCAGCAGCTCAAGTCCCGGGACTAGTCAAGAGACCCAGTACTTC.

The chain couples TRBV6-6 to TRBJ1-5; D is ambiguous. The V gene's germline CDR1 is MNHNY and CDR2 SVGAGI (reference sequence). Trimming pared 10 bases from V and 0 bases from J, leaving 13 bases between. This CDR3 is built from 14 residues. In nucleotides, the CDR3 is TGTGCCACCGTTCCCGGAAATAGCAATCAGCCCCAGCATTTT. Translated: CATVPGNSNQPQHF.

The chain is built from TRBV7-2 and TRBJ1-1; TRBD1 is a possible D gene (6 bases). CDR1 and CDR2 from the germline V gene are SGHTA and FQGNSA. Deletions cut 3 bases from V and 4 bases from J, with 12 bases between. The CDR3 covers 14 residues. CDR3 in amino acids: CASSLRTEATEAFF. The CDR3, as DNA: TGTGCCAGCAGCTTGAGGACAGAGGCCACTGAAGCTTTCTTT.

The rearrangement uses TRBV4-3 and TRBJ1-2, with a tentative D call TRBD1 (5 bases). The ends were cut back, 4 bases at V and 8 bases at J, with 23 bases in the middle. Germline-derived CDR1 and CDR2 are LGHNA and YSLEER. This CDR3 spans 16 amino acids. The CDR3 reads CASSPTGTGSPLGYTF. The DNA for the CDR3 is TGCGCCAGCAGCCCAACCGGGACGGGCTCTCCGTTGGGCTACACCTTC.

This rearrangement joins TRBV14 to TRBJ1-2; no reliable D call. CDR3 length: 12 residues. Looked up from germline, CDR1 is SGHDN and CDR2 is FVKESK. V dropped 1 base and J dropped 4 bases, with 4 bases sitting between them. The CDR3 region is CASSQGTYGYTF. In nucleotides, the CDR3 is TGTGCCAGCAGCCAAGGGACCTATGGCTACACCTTC.

This clone was recorded only once. The J gene is TRBJ2-3, the V gene TRBV5-1; no clear D gene. This CDR3 has 15 amino acids. Trimming removed 2 bases at V and 3 bases at J, with 13 bases between. From germline, CDR1 is SGHRS and CDR2 YFSETQ. The CDR3 protein is CASSLWGAWTDTQYF. In nucleotides, the CDR3 is TGCGCCAGCAGCTTATGGGGTGCCTGGACAGATACGCAGTATTTT.

This chain connects TRBV6-1 to TRBJ1-1; D unresolved. CDR3 length equals 13 residues. Trimming took off 6 bases at V and 1 base at J, with 9 bases between the two ends. In germline, CDR1 is MNHNS, CDR2 SASEGT. The CDR3: CASRSTWNTEAFF. In nucleotides, the CDR3 is TGTGCCAGCAGGAGCACCTGGAACACTGAAGCTTTCTTT.

The gene calls are TRBV7-9 and TRBJ1-2; 11 bases fit TRBD1. With V trimmed by 3 bases and J by 8 bases, 8 bases remained unmatched. CDR1 and CDR2 from the germline V gene are SEHNR and FQNEAQ (reference sequence). CDR3 size: 15 residues. The CDR3 loop reads CASSLEAGQGEGYTF. As DNA, the CDR3 is TGTGCCAGCAGCTTGGAGGCGGGACAGGGGGAGGGCTACACCTTC.

This rearrangement joins TRBV25-1 to TRBJ2-3; D gene ambiguous. Germline CDR1 and CDR2: MGHDK and SYGVNS. Trimming removed 5 bases at V and 1 base at J, with 16 bases between. CDR3 length: 16 residues. In DNA, the CDR3 is TGTGCCAGCAGTCCTCCACCGTCCATCGGCACAGATACGCAGTATTTT. Translating it yields CASSPPPSIGTDTQYF.

The rearrangement joins TRBV5-1 to TRBJ1-2; D call uncertain. Per the germline V gene, CDR1 is SGHRS and CDR2 is YFSETQ. The CDR3 spans 20 residues. V gave up 0 bases and J gave up 0 bases, with 24 bases separating them. Here the CDR3 reads CASSLGQPPGIPYPNYGYTF. As DNA, the CDR3 is TGCGCCAGCAGCTTGGGCCAGCCACCCGGGATCCCCTACCCTAACTATGGCTACACCTTC.

The gene calls are TRBV7-2 and TRBJ2-7; the D is unclear. This CDR3 is 13 amino acids long. Germline V gives CDR1 SGHTA, CDR2 FQGNSA. V lost 4 bases, J lost 5 bases, and 12 bases lay in between. CDR3 in amino acids: CASSSRLNHEQYF. The DNA for the CDR3 is TGTGCCAGCAGCTCCCGTTTAAACCACGAGCAGTACTTC.

The chain uses TRBV5-1 and TRBJ2-5; D could derive from TRBD1 or TRBD2 (5 bases each). The ends were cut back, 4 bases at V and 2 bases at J, with 15 bases in the middle. CDR1 is SGHRS and CDR2 is YFSETQ in the germline V gene. The CDR3 is 15 amino acids. The DNA for the CDR3 is TGCGCCAGCAGCACCGTCGGGACGGAACAAGAGACCCAGTACTTC. Amino acid sequence: CASSTVGTEQETQYF.